A selection of T cell receptor beta chains follows, all from one sample in a study of CD8 T cells in Susac syndrome. From the immunoSEQ multiplex PCR reads, TCRdb called clonotypes with MiXCR, one entry per CDR3 protein. This table has roughly 130,000 distinct CDR3 sequences, just under 95% appearing once. The sequenced material came from CD8+ T cells from PBMCs. The receptors were gathered from a human donor with Susac syndrome. Both conserved end residues are part of each CDR3. The D gene is left open where the match is weak. Some rows have no size entry. The others give once, few or many, or a class for an expanded clone.

clone_size d_call j_call v_call cdr3_aa cdr3_nt
. . TRBJ2-3 TRBV29-1 CSVAGGGASTDTQYF TGCAGCGTTGCGGGTGGGGGAGCTAGCACAGATACGCAGTATTTT
once . TRBJ1-5 TRBV7-2 CASSLEWGQPQHF TGTGCCAGCAGCTTAGAGTGGGGTCAGCCCCAGCATTTT
. TRBD1 TRBJ2-7 TRBV4-3 CASSQDPGTGTYEQYF TGCGCCAGCAGCCAAGATCCAGGGACAGGGACCTACGAGCAGTACTTC
. . TRBJ1-5 TRBV15 CATSASNQPQHF TGTGCCACCAGCGCTAGCAATCAGCCCCAGCATTTT
. TRBD1 TRBJ2-5 TRBV27 CASSSLTGVGETQYF TGTGCCAGCAGTTCCCTGACAGGGGTGGGAGAGACCCAGTACTTC
. . TRBJ2-2 TRBV12-3/TRBV12-4 CASSLSLAGELFF TGTGCCAGCAGTTTATCCCTTGCCGGGGAGCTGTTTTTT
. TRBD1 TRBJ2-3 TRBV20-1 CSATWTGVTDTQYF TGCAGTGCTACGTGGACAGGGGTAACAGATACGCAGTATTTT
. TRBD2 TRBJ2-1 TRBV20-1 CSARRLAGGYEQFF TGCAGTGCTAGGCGACTAGCGGGGGGATATGAGCAGTTCTTC
. TRBD1 TRBJ2-7 TRBV19 CASSIRDSSYEQYF TGTGCCAGTAGTATACGGGACAGTTCCTACGAGCAGTACTTC
. . TRBJ2-6 TRBV13 CASSYLSGANVLTF TGTGCCAGCAGCTATCTATCTGGGGCCAACGTCCTGACTTTC
. . TRBJ1-2 TRBV14 CASSQDFGGRGYGYTF TGTGCCAGCAGCCAAGATTTCGGGGGGCGAGGATATGGCTACACCTTC
. TRBD2 TRBJ2-3 TRBV4-2 CASSQVSSGEGGSTDTQYF TGTGCCAGCAGCCAAGTGTCTAGCGGGGAGGGAGGAAGCACAGATACGCAGTATTTT
. . TRBJ2-7 TRBV29-1 CSVAVGDHYEQYF TGCAGCGTTGCGGTCGGGGACCACTACGAGCAGTACTTC
. TRBD1 TRBJ1-2 TRBV27 CASSPRGTNYGYTF TGTGCCAGCAGTCCCAGGGGGACTAACTATGGCTACACCTTC
. . TRBJ2-4 TRBV27 CASSLTPGKNIQYF TGTGCCAGCAGTTTAACCCCAGGGAAGAACATTCAGTACTTC
. TRBD1 TRBJ1-2 TRBV29-1 CSVPGQGNYGYTF TGCAGCGTTCCGGGACAGGGAAACTATGGCTACACCTTC
. . TRBJ1-2 TRBV20-1 CSAGRQDYGYTF TGCAGTGCCGGTCGACAGGACTATGGCTACACCTTC
. . TRBJ1-1 TRBV20-1 CSARDPTGTEAFF TGCAGTGCTAGAGATCCTACCGGGACTGAAGCTTTCTTT
once . TRBJ2-5 TRBV6-2/TRBV6-3 CASSRPQETQYF TGTGCCAGCAGTAGGCCACAAGAGACCCAGTACTTC
. . TRBJ2-1 TRBV20-1 CSARDEKGRGSYNEQFF TGCAGTGCTAGAGATGAGAAGGGCAGGGGCTCCTACAATGAGCAGTTCTTC
. TRBD1 TRBJ1-2 TRBV20-1 CSALDREESGYTF TGCAGTGCTCTGGACAGGGAGGAGAGTGGCTACACCTTC
. . TRBJ1-5 TRBV11-2 CASSLETASNQPQHF TGTGCCAGCAGCTTAGAGACGGCCAGCAATCAGCCCCAGCATTTT
. TRBD2 TRBJ2-2 TRBV12-5 CASGSGGSTGELFF TGTGCTAGTGGTTCGGGGGGGTCGACCGGGGAGCTGTTTTTT
. . TRBJ1-1 TRBV19 CASNLRGEEAFF TGTGCCAGCAACCTCCGAGGGGAGGAAGCTTTCTTT
. . TRBJ2-3 TRBV4-3 CASSQDRLTVITDTQYF TGCGCCAGCAGCCAAGATCGTCTGACAGTAATCACAGATACGCAGTATTTT
. . TRBJ2-5 TRBV2 CASTDGLETQYF TGTGCCAGCACCGATGGCCTAGAGACCCAGTACTTC
. . TRBJ2-7 TRBV20-1 CSARVPGPLIAYEQYF TGCAGTGCTAGAGTCCCGGGCCCACTTATCGCCTACGAGCAGTACTTC
. TRBD1 TRBJ2-7 TRBV20-1 CSPQGVERDEQYF TGCAGTCCCCAGGGGGTAGAAAGAGACGAGCAGTACTTC
. . TRBJ2-2 TRBV4-3 CASSQPNGGRTGELFF TGCGCCAGCAGCCAACCAAACGGGGGGCGAACCGGGGAGCTGTTTTTT
once . TRBJ2-7 TRBV4-1 CASSTQTGYEQYF TGCGCCAGCAGCACCCAGACAGGCTACGAGCAGTACTTC
. . TRBJ1-1 TRBV3-1 CASSQDGMNTEAFF TGTGCCAGCAGCCAAGACGGGATGAACACTGAAGCTTTCTTT